Below, one TCR beta chain is given with its context. The sample originates from a study of shared clonotypes between healthy human individuals. Germline V gene sequence: CDR1 MNHNS, CDR2 SASEGT. The CDR3 has 15 amino acids. V lost 6 bases to trimming and J lost 2 bases, with 14 bases between them. TCRdb's table, derived via immunoSEQ multiplex PCR, lists solely in-frame clones and lacks some. The sample carries approximately 710,000 clones, about nine tenths recorded once. The J gene is TRBJ2-1, the V gene TRBV6-1, with unresolved D. This receptor was identified in a man younger than 35 in good health. Some clones in this sample may be carry-over from other donors' samples. The source material was memory CD8+ T cells from PBMCs. Subset: CD45RO+ cells pooled with CCR7-negative TemRA cells. CDR3 region: CASRVDLDAYNEQFF. The DNA for the CDR3 is TGTGCCAGCAGAGTTGACTTGGACGCCTACAATGAGCAGTTCTTC.